This T cell receptor (beta chain) was sequenced for a study of post-analysis software for immune sequencing data. Overall study results and limits: Five TRBV segments, including TRBV5-6, TRBV5-1 and TRBV20-1, were more frequent in patients than controls.

In this sample, this clonotype turned up a few times. Antigen specificity is unknown. The TCR beta cDNA libraries carried unique molecular identifiers. TCRdb recomputed calls from the PCR reads with MiXCR, one row per CDR3 protein. The sample yields around 190,000 distinct CDR3 sequences, approximately 30% seen once. CDR1 is SGHRS and CDR2 is YFSETQ in the germline V gene. V lost 4 bases and J lost 0, with 17 bases in between. This CDR3 is 17 amino acids long. The sequencing sample was made of blood. The source of this sequence is a girl aged 2-17 years with multiple sclerosis. The chain combines TRBV5-1 with TRBJ2-4; the D call may be TRBD1 or TRBD2 (5 bases each). This CDR3 is CASSKDRDGVAKNIQYF. The CDR3 nucleotides read TGCGCCAGCAGCAAAGACCGGGACGGGGTAGCCAAAAACATTCAGTACTTC.